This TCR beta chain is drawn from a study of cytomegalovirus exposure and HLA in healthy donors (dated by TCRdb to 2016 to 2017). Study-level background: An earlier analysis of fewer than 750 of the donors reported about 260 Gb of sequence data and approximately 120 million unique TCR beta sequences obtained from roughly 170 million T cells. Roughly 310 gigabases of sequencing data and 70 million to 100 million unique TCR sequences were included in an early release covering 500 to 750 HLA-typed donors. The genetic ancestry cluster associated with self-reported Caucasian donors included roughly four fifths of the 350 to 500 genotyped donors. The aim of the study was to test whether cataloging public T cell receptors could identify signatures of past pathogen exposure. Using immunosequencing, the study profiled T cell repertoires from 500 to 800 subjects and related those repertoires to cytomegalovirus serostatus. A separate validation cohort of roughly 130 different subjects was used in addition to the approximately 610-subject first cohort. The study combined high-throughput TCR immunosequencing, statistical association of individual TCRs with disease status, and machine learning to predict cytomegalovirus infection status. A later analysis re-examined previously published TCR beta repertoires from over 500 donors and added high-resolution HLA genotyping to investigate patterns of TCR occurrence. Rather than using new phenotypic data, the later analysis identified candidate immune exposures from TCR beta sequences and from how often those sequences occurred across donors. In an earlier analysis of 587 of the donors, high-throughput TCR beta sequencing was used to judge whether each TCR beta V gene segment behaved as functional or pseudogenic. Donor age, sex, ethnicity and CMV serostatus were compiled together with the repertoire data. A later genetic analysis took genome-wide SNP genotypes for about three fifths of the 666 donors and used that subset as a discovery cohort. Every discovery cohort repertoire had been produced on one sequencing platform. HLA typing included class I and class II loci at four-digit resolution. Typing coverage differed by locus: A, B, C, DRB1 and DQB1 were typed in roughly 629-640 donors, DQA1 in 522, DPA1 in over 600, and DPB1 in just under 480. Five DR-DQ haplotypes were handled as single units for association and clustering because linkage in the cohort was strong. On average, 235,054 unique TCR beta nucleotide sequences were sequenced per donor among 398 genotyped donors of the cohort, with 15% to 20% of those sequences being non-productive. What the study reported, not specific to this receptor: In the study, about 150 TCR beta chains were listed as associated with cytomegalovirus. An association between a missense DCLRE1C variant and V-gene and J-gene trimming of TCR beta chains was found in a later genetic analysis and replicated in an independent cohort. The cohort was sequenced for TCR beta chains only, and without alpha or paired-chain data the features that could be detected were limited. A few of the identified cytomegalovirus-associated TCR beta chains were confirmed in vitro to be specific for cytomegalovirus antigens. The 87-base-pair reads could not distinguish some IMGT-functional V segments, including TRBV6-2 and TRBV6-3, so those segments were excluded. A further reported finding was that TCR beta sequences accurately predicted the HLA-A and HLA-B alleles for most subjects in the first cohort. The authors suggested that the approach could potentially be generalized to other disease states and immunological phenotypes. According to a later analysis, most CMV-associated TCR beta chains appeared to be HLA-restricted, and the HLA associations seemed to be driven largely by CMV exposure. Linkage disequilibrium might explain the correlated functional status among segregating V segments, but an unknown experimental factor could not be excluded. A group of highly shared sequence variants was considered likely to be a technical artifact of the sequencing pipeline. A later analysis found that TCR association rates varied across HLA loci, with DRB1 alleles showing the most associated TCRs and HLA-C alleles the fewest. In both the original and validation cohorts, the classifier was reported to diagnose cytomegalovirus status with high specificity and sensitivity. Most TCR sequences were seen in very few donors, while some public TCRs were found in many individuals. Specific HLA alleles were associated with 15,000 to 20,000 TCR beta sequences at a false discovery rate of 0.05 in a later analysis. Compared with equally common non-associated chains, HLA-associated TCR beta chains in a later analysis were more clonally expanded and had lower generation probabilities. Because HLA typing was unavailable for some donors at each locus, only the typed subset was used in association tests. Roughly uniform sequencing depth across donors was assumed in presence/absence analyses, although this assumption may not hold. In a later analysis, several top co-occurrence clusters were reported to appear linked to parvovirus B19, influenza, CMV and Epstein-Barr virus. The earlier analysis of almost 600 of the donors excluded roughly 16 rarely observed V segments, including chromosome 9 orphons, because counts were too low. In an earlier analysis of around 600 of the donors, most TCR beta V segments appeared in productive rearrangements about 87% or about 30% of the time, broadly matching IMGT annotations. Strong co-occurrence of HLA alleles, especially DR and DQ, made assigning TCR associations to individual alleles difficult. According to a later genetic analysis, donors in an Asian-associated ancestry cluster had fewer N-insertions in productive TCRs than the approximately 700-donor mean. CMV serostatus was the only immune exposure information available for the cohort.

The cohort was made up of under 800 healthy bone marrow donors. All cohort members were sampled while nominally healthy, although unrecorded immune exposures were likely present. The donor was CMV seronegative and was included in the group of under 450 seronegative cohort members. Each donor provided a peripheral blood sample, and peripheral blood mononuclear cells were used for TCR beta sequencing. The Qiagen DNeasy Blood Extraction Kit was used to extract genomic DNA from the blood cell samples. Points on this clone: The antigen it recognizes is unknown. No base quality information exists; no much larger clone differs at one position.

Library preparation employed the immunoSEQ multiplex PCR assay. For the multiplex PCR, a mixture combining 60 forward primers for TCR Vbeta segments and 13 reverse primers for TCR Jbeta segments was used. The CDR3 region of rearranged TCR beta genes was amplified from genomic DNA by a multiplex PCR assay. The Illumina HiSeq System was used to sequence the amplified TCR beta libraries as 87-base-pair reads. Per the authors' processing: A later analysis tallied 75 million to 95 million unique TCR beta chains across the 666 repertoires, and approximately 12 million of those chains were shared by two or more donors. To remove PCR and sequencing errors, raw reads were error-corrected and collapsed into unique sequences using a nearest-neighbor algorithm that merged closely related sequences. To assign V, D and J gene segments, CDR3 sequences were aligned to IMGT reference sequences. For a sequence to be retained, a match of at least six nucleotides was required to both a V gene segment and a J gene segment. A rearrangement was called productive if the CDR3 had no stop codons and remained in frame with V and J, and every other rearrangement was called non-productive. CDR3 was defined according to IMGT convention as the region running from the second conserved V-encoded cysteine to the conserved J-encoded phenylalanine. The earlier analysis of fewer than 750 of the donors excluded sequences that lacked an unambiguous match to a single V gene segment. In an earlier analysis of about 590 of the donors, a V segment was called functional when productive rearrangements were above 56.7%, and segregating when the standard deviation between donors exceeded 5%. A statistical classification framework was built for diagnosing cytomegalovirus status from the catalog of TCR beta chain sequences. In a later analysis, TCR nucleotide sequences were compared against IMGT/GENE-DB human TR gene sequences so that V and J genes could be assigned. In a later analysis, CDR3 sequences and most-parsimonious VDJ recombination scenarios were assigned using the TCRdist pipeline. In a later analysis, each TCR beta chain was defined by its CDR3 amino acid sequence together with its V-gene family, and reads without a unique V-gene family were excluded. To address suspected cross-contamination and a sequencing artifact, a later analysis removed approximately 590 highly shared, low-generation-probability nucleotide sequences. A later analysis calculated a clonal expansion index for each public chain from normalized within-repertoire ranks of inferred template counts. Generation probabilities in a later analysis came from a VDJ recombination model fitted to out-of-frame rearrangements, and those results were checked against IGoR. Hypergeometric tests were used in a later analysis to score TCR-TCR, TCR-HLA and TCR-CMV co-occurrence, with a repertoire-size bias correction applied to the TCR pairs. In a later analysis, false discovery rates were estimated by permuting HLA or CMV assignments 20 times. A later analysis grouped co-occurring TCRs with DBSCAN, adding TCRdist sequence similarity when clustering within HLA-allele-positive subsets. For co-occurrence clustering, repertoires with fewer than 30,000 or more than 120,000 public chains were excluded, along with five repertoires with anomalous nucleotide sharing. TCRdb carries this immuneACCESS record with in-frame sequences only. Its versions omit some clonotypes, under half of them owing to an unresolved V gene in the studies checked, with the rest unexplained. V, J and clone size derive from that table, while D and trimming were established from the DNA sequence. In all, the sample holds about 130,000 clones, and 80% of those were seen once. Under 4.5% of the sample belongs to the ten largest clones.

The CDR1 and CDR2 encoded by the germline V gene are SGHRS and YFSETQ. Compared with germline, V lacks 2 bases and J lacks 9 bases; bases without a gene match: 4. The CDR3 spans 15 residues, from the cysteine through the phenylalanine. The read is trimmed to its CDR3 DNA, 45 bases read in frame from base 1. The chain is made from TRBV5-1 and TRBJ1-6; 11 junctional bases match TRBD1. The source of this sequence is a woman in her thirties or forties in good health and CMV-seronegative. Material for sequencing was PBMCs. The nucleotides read TGCGCCAGCAGCTTAGGACAGGGGGCTTTTTCACCCCTCCACTTT. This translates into CASSLGQGAFSPLHF.